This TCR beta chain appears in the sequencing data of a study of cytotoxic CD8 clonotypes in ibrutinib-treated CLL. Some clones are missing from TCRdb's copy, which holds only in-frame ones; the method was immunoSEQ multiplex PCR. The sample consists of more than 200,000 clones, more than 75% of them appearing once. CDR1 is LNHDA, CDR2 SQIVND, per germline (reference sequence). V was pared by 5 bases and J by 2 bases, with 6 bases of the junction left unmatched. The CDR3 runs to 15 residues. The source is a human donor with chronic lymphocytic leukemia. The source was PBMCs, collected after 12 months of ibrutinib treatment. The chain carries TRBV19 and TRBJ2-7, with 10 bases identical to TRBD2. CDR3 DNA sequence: TGTGCCAGTAGTCCTACCGGGACTAGCGCCTACGAGCAGTACTTC. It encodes CASSPTGTSAYEQYF.